Listed below are T cell receptor beta chains from one sample, sequenced in a study of CD8 T cells in acute hepatitis C reinfection. The method was immunoSEQ multiplex PCR; TCRdb's version includes in-frame clones alone and lacks a portion of them. The sample lists fewer than 40,000 clones, 80% to 90% seen once, with approximately 11% in the top ten. Input material: naive CD8+ T cells from PBMCs. These receptors were taken from a woman aged 18 to 35 who spontaneously cleared hepatitis C infection. The CDR3 runs from the conserved cysteine through the conserved F or W. Fields, in order: CDR3 protein, CDR3 DNA, clone size, J gene, D gene, V gene. D genes are given only for firm matches. Size tells how often a clone was seen (once, few, many) or the class of an expanded clone, and some rows leave it out.

CDR3aa: CASSGNPTSGPLYEQFF; CDR3nt: TGCGCCAGCAGCGGAAACCCGACTAGCGGACCTTTATATGAGCAGTTCTTC; abundance: .; j_gene: TRBJ2-1; d_gene: TRBD2; v_gene: TRBV5-1
CDR3aa: CATSRDKNREETQYF; CDR3nt: TGTGCCACCAGCAGAGATAAGAACAGGGAAGAGACCCAGTACTTC; abundance: .; j_gene: TRBJ2-5; d_gene: .; v_gene: TRBV15
CDR3aa: CASSSTGFIYEQYF; CDR3nt: TGTGCCAGCAGTTCGACAGGGTTCATCTACGAGCAGTACTTC; abundance: .; j_gene: TRBJ2-7; d_gene: TRBD1; v_gene: TRBV5-5
CDR3aa: CASSEWRPNLGGETQYF; CDR3nt: TGTGCCAGCAGTGAATGGAGGCCGAACCTGGGGGGAGAGACCCAGTACTTC; abundance: .; j_gene: TRBJ2-5; d_gene: .; v_gene: TRBV25-1
CDR3aa: CASSLGEGEQYF; CDR3nt: TGTGCCAGCAGTTTAGGGGAGGGCGAGCAGTACTTC; abundance: .; j_gene: TRBJ2-7; d_gene: TRBD2; v_gene: TRBV27
CDR3aa: CASTTWEVTLYEQYF; CDR3nt: TGTGCCAGCACAACGTGGGAAGTGACCCTCTACGAGCAGTACTTC; abundance: once; j_gene: TRBJ2-7; d_gene: .; v_gene: TRBV6-1
CDR3aa: CASSLDKSYGYTF; CDR3nt: TGCGCCAGCAGTCTAGATAAGAGCTATGGCTACACCTTC; abundance: .; j_gene: TRBJ1-2; d_gene: .; v_gene: TRBV5-1
CDR3aa: CASSEQWLGTYEQYF; CDR3nt: TGTGCCAGCAGTGAACAGTGGTTGGGGACCTACGAGCAGTACTTC; abundance: .; j_gene: TRBJ2-7; d_gene: .; v_gene: TRBV6-1
CDR3aa: CASSRTGEEQPQHF; CDR3nt: TGTGCCAGCAGCCGTACAGGGGAGGAACAGCCCCAGCATTTT; abundance: .; j_gene: TRBJ1-5; d_gene: TRBD1; v_gene: TRBV7-9
CDR3aa: CASSLEGFYGYTF; CDR3nt: TGTGCCAGCAGCTTGGAAGGTTTCTATGGCTACACCTTC; abundance: few; j_gene: TRBJ1-2; d_gene: .; v_gene: TRBV5-4